The 19 T cell receptor beta chains in this list originate from one sample, sequenced in a study of early T cells in non-severe SARS-CoV-2 infection. TCRdb passed the 5' RACE reads through MiXCR, listing each CDR3 protein once. Here the sample spans about 27,000 distinct CDR3 sequences, 2.9% being singletons. Sequencing was performed on whole blood. The receptors here all came from an adult who was a healthcare worker with PCR-confirmed SARS-CoV-2 infection or an uninfected control (not recorded which).

This clonotype was observed at least ten times. V and J are TRBV10-1 and TRBJ2-2; 9 bases map to TRBD1. Germline CDR1 is WNHNN and CDR2 is SYGVQD (reference sequence). Germline trimming cut 9 bases from V and 3 bases from J; bases unmatched to any gene: 2. CDR3 size: 13 residues. CDR3 sequence reads: CARWTGDTGELFF. The CDR3 nucleotides are TGCGCCAGGTGGACAGGGGACACCGGGGAGCTGTTTTTT.

This clonotype is medium-sized. This chain connects TRBV12-3 or TRBV12-4 to TRBJ1-1; no clear D. The CDR3 spans 13 residues. V was clipped by 2 bases and J by 5 bases, with 9 bases between them. This CDR3 reads CASSLMSGTEAFF. DNA of the CDR3: TGTGCCAGCAGTTTAATGTCGGGAACTGAAGCTTTCTTT.

This CDR3 is CASSGPGRMRANTGELFF. For the CDR3, the DNA is TGTGCCAGCAGCGGACCGGGACGGATGAGAGCGAACACCGGGGAGCTGTTTTTT. The chain is built from TRBV7-8 and TRBJ2-2, with D perhaps TRBD1 or TRBD2 (5 bases each). This CDR3 contains 18 residues. Trimming took off 5 bases at V and 0 bases at J, with 19 bases between the two ends. CDR1 SGHVS and CDR2 FQNEAQ come from the germline V gene.

By share of the sample, this clonotype is medium-sized (0.01 to 0.1%). The J gene is TRBJ2-1, the V gene TRBV5-1; 9 nucleotides agree with TRBD2. J lost 2 bases, V lost 1 base, and 4 bases had no gene match. This CDR3 is built from 16 residues. Germline-derived CDR1 and CDR2 are SGHRS and YFSETQ. The CDR3 region is CASSLRGGGAYNEQFF. CDR3 sequence (DNA): TGCGCCAGCAGCTTGCGCGGCGGGGGGGCCTACAATGAGCAGTTCTTC.

This clonotype has a count of ten or more. The chain has TRBV12-3 or TRBV12-4 and TRBJ1-1, with 8 nucleotides matching TRBD1. J was trimmed by 4 bases and V by 6 bases; bases with no gene match: 10. The CDR3 runs to 15 residues. This CDR3 is CASSPGQGGSTEAFF. CDR3 sequence (DNA): TGTGCCAGCAGCCCCGGACAGGGAGGATCCACTGAAGCTTTCTTT.

This clonotype was seen at least ten times. The V call is TRBV11-2, the J call TRBJ1-6, with D possibly matching TRBD1 (5 bases). The germline gives CDR1 SGHAT, CDR2 FQNNGV. The CDR3 has 14 amino acids. V was shortened by 1 base and J by 7 bases, with 8 bases between the two germline ends. The CDR3 region has the DNA TGTGCCAGCAGCTTAGCGGGACGGAATTCACCCCTCCACTTT. Amino acid sequence: CASSLAGRNSPLHF. Combining the CDR3 with reference TRBV11-2 and TRBJ1-6 gives the whole variable domain EAGVAQSPRYKIIEKRQSVAFWCNPISGHATLYWYQQILGQGPKLLIQFQNNGVVDDSQLPKDRFSAERLKGVDSTLKIQPAKLEDSAVYLCASSLAGRNSPLHFGNGTRLTVT.

The sample holds many counts of this clonotype. The chain joins TRBV6-5 to TRBJ1-6, with 7 bases lining up with TRBD1. CDR1 is MNHEY, CDR2 SVGAGI, per germline. The CDR3 is 15 residues long. J gave up 3 bases and V 6 bases, and 5 bases lay outside the gene matches. Here the CDR3 reads CASRSQGVYNSPLHF. For the CDR3, the DNA is TGTGCCAGCAGGTCCCAGGGGGTCTATAATTCACCCCTCCACTTT.

In this sample, this clonotype turned up many times. The chain couples TRBV7-2 to TRBJ2-5, with D possibly called TRBD1 or TRBD2 (5 bases each). Germline lookup yields CDR1 SGHTA and CDR2 FQGNSA. The CDR3 sequence is 15 residues long. Trimming took 3 bases from V and 2 from J, leaving 13 bases between them. This CDR3 reads CASSFSRGPQETQYF. In DNA, the CDR3 is TGTGCCAGCAGCTTTTCAAGGGGACCACAAGAGACCCAGTACTTC.

This clonotype is deemed medium-sized. The V call is TRBV2, the J call TRBJ1-1, with TRBD1 identical over 8 bases. J was trimmed by 0 bases and V by 4 bases; bases with no gene match: 13. Looked up from germline, CDR1 is SNHLY and CDR2 is FYNNEI. The CDR3 contains 18 residues. In DNA form, the CDR3 reads TGTGCCAGCAGTGCTCCCGGACAGGGCCTCTTCATGAACACTGAAGCTTTCTTT. It codes for CASSAPGQGLFMNTEAFF.

This clonotype was seen ten or more times. CDR3 nucleotide sequence: TGTGCCAGCTCACCGACAGGACGAGAGACCCAGTACTTC. This encodes CASSPTGRETQYF. The chain carries TRBV18 and TRBJ2-5; tentative D call: TRBD1 (6 bases). V was trimmed by 3 bases and J by 4 bases, leaving 9 bases between them. This CDR3 comprises 13 residues. Per germline, CDR1 KGHSH and CDR2 LQKENI.

In its sample, this clonotype was seen many times. The rearrangement joins TRBV20-1 to TRBJ2-7, with TRBD1 identical over 7 bases. V was clipped by 6 bases and J by 4 bases; unmatched bases: 12. The CDR3 is 14 residues long. In germline, CDR1 is DFQATT, CDR2 SNEGSKA (reference sequence). The CDR3 reads CSAVTSDRAYEQYV. DNA for the CDR3: TGCAGTGCCGTCACATCCGACAGGGCGTACGAGCAGTACGTC.

This clonotype has only a few counts. The V call is TRBV5-1, the J call TRBJ2-3; D is perhaps TRBD1 or TRBD2 (6 bases each). Germline values: CDR1 SGHRS, CDR2 YFSETQ. The V gene lost 5 bases and the J gene lost 6 bases, with 10 bases spanning the gap. There are 12 residues in the CDR3. CDR3 sequence reads: CASRTGRDTQYF. The CDR3 DNA reads TGCGCCAGCAGAACAGGGAGGGATACGCAGTATTTT.

This clonotype was seen many times. The chain is built from TRBV12-3 or TRBV12-4 and TRBJ2-3; TRBD2 matches 13 bases. With 5 bases clipped from V and 0 bases from J, the junction kept 8 bases outside the gene matches. The CDR3 spans 18 residues. CDR3 in DNA: TGTGCCAGCAGTACAAAGCCGGGACTAGCGGGAAGCACAGATACGCAGTATTTT. Translated, it gives CASSTKPGLAGSTDTQYF.

There are many counts of this clonotype. The CDR3 reads CASSFGPSNTGELFF. CDR3 bases: TGTGCCAGCAGTTTTGGACCCTCGAACACCGGGGAGCTGTTTTTT. The rearrangement uses TRBV12-3 or TRBV12-4 and TRBJ2-2; D remains ambiguous. The V end lost 3 bases, the J end lost 0 bases, and 8 bases lay between the germline ends. The CDR3 loop spans 15 amino acids.

This clonotype was observed a few times. The chain has TRBV6-1 and TRBJ2-1, with 7 bases lining up with TRBD1. Germline V gene lookup returns CDR1 MNHNS and CDR2 SASEGT. The V segment lost 5 bases and the J segment 0 bases; nucleotides outside the gene matches: 4. This CDR3 contains 15 residues. This chain's CDR3 is CASSLDRVSYNEQFF. DNA of the CDR3: TGTGCCAGCAGTCTCGACAGGGTCTCCTACAATGAGCAGTTCTTC.

This clonotype was counted many times. Here the CDR3 DNA reads TGTGCCAGCAGCTTAGATAACCGGGGACATTCACCCCTCCACTTT. Translated: CASSLDNRGHSPLHF. J is TRBJ1-6 and V is TRBV7-6, with a possible D match to TRBD1 (5 bases). The CDR3 contains 15 residues. Germline CDR1 SGHVS, CDR2 FNYEAQ. Trimming pared 1 base from V and 8 bases from J, leaving 12 bases between.

By its share, this clonotype is medium-sized. The genes are TRBV5-1 and TRBJ2-1; no definite D call. From germline, CDR1 is SGHRS and CDR2 YFSETQ. CDR3 length: 14 amino acids. Trimming stripped 3 bases from V and 4 bases from J, with 11 bases between. In DNA, the CDR3 is TGCGCCAGCAGCTCTCCCTCTAGTTACAATGAGCAGTTCTTC. Amino acids: CASSSPSSYNEQFF.

This clonotype has ten or more counts. The chain combines TRBV12-3 or TRBV12-4 with TRBJ1-2; a possible D gene is TRBD1 (5 bases). This CDR3 has 15 residues. V was shortened by 6 bases and J by 4 bases, with 18 bases between the two germline ends. The CDR3 loop is CASSTGTMPLYGYTF. The CDR3 nucleotides read TGTGCCAGCAGCACCGGGACCATGCCGCTCTATGGCTACACCTTC.

By sample share, this clonotype is medium-sized. The rearrangement joins TRBV5-5 to TRBJ1-4; the D is unclear. The CDR3 is 16 residues long. Trimming took 4 bases from V and 5 from J, leaving 18 bases between them. Germline V lookup: CDR1 SGHKS, CDR2 YYEKEE (reference sequence). The CDR3 bases are TGTGCCAGCAGCCACCTAATGAAGACTCAAAATGAAAAACTGTTTTTT. Protein sequence: CASSHLMKTQNEKLFF.